This TCR beta chain was observed in a study of blood T cell repertoires in COVID-19 (dated by TCRdb to about 2020). The study in broad terms: Collaborator samples came from the United States, Italy and Spain and covered acute and convalescent phases of COVID-19. The material from the prospective study consisted of cDNA or gDNA derived from T cells, B-cell-depleted T cells, or PBMCs. Deeply sampled blood TCRbeta repertoires from subjects exposed to, actively infected with, or recovered from COVID-19 were included in the dataset. The repertoires were made available in a free public database intended to serve as a resource for research on the immune response to SARS-CoV-2. Samples came from the ongoing ImmuneRACE study (first 160 participants) plus 1,254 subjects from 6 global collaborators. Sample metadata almost always included a de-identified subject ID, COVID-19 status, age in years and sex. Where available, HLA class I and class II types were taken from metadata supplied by the sample provider and were not determined by assay-based typing. The research as a whole found: How much clinical and demographic metadata was included differed by source and by participant, and the metadata was provided uncurated.

The immunoSEQ Assay, a bias-controlled multiplex PCR, was used to amplify TCRbeta CDR3 regions from genomic DNA. Under the source paper's analysis protocol: The number of nucleated cells in each sample was estimated by amplification of reference gene primers within the assay. Sequence reads were collapsed and filtered to measure the absolute abundance of every unique TCRbeta CDR3 rearrangement. For each sample, productive Simpson clonality was calculated by taking the square root of Simpson's diversity index across productive rearrangements. TCRdb took over this immuneACCESS table, retaining in-frame rearrangements with V and J assigned. Such tables are incomplete; in checked studies, under half of the missing clones stem from an unresolved V gene, and the remainder is unexplained. V, J and clone size derive from that table, while D and trimming were established from the DNA sequence. The table for this sample lists roughly 41,000 clones; 90% of them were counted only once. The ten largest clones capture about 25% of the sample.

For this clone: What this receptor recognizes is not known. No base quality values were provided; no much bigger clone lies one nucleotide off.

A distance of 8 bases separates the germline ends of V and J, which lose 4 bases and 1 base respectively. CDR1 and CDR2, per the germline V gene, are KGHSH and LQKENI. The CDR3 measures 14 amino acids from cysteine to phenylalanine. Only the CDR3 region is kept as DNA, spanning 42 bases read in frame from base 1. The collaborating institutions used their own protocols to collect whole blood in K2EDTA tubes. For TCRbeta analysis, collaborators shipped samples in one of three forms: frozen whole blood, isolated PBMCs, or DNA extracted from either of those sample types. The sequenced sample was peripheral blood. This TCR derives from a man between 60 and 70 years old with active or convalescent COVID-19. The rearrangement combines TRBV18 with TRBJ1-3, with the D gene not clear enough to name. The CDR3 here reads CASSQTGSGNTIYF. The DNA is TGTGCCAGCTCACAAACCGGGTCTGGAAACACCATATATTTT. The entire variable domain, with the stretches around the CDR3 drawn from the reference TRBV18 and TRBJ1-3 proteins, is NAGVMQNPRHLVRRRGQEARLRCSPMKGHSHVYWYRQLPEEGLKFMVYLQKENIIDESGMPKERFSAEFPKEGPSILRIQQVVRGDSAAYFCASSQTGSGNTIYFGEGSWLTVV.